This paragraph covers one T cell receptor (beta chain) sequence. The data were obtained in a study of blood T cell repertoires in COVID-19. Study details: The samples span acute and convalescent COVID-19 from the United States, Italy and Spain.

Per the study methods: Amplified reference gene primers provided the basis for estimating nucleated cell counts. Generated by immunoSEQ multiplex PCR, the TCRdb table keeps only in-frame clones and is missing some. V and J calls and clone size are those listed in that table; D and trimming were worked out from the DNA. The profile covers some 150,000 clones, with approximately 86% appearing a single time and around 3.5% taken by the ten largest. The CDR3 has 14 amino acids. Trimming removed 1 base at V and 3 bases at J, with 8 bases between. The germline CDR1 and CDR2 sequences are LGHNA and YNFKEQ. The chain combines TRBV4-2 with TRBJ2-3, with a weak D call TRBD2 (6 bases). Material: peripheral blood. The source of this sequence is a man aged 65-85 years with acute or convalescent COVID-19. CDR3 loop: CASSQGEETDTQYF. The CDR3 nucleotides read TGTGCCAGCAGCCAAGGGGAGGAAACAGATACGCAGTATTTT.